The 20 T cell receptor beta chains below all came from one sample that was sequenced in a study of T-cell memory formation after mild COVID-19. TCRdb used MiXCR to reprocess the 5' RACE reads, holding one entry per CDR3 protein. The sample lists some 340,000 distinct CDR3 sequences, approximately 13% seen once, with over 20% in the top ten. The sequenced sample was PBMCs or a T cell subset sorted from them (not recorded which). The receptors derive from a man in his late teens or twenties who had mild COVID-19 (a few samples of this study predate the infection). Cell type and time point are not known.

The rearrangement links TRBV7-2 to TRBJ1-5; the D gene is possibly TRBD1 (5 bases). The CDR3 runs 17 residues. Germline V gives CDR1 SGHTA, CDR2 FQGNSA. Trimming shortened V by 1 base and J by 0 bases, and 13 bases separated the two germline ends. Here the CDR3 DNA reads TGTGCCAGCAGCTTAGGGAGGACACCACATAGCAATCAGCCCCAGCATTTT. Residues: CASSLGRTPHSNQPQHF.

V usage is TRBV7-2 and J usage is TRBJ2-2, with TRBD1 identical over 10 bases. The ends lost 5 bases at V and 7 bases at J; junction bases unmatched: 7. The CDR3 has 15 amino acids. Germline V gene sequence: CDR1 SGHTA, CDR2 FQGNSA. In nucleotides, the CDR3 is TGTGCCAGCAGCCCGCGACAGGGGGCGAACGGGGAGCTGTTTTTT. Its translation: CASSPRQGANGELFF. Combining the CDR3 with reference TRBV7-2 and TRBJ2-2 gives the whole variable domain GAGVSQSPSNKVTEKGKDVELRCDPISGHTALYWYRQSLGQGLEFLIYFQGNSAPDKSGLPSDRFSAERTGGSVSTLTIQRTQQEDSAVYLCASSPRQGANGELFFGEGSRLTVL.

The chain employs TRBV6-5 and TRBJ2-6; D uncertain. CDR3 length equals 15 residues. V gave up 6 bases and J gave up 0 bases, with 9 bases separating them. Looked up from germline, CDR1 is MNHEY and CDR2 is SVGAGI. The CDR3 DNA is TGTGCCAGCAGGGGCCAGTCCTCTGGGGCCAACGTCCTGACTTTC. Amino acid sequence: CASRGQSSGANVLTF.

The CDR3, as DNA: TGTGCCAGCAGCCGCAACTCTGGAAACACCATATATTTT. Translated, it gives CASSRNSGNTIYF. The rearrangement joins TRBV7-9 to TRBJ1-3; unclear D gene. CDR3 length: 13 residues. V was cut by 5 bases and J by 0 bases, with 5 bases left in between. Germline CDR1 reads SEHNR; CDR2 reads FQNEAQ (reference sequence). Full variable domain (rest looked up from reference TRBV7-9 and TRBJ1-3): DTGVSQNPRHKITKRGQNVTFRCDPISEHNRLYWYRQTLGQGPEFLTYFQNEAQLEKSRLLSDRFSAERPKGSFSTLEIQRTEQGDSAMYLCASSRNSGNTIYFGEGSWLTVV.

This clonotype appeared a few times. V usage is TRBV5-5 and J usage is TRBJ2-7; 8 bases are shared with TRBD2. The CDR3 runs to 14 residues. Germline V lookup: CDR1 SGHKS, CDR2 YYEKEE (reference sequence). V lost 4 bases to trimming and J lost 2 bases; unmatched junction nucleotides: 5. CDR3 residues: CASSVTSAAYEQYV. Written as DNA, the CDR3 is TGTGCCAGCAGCGTGACTAGCGCGGCCTACGAGCAGTACGTC.

This clonotype has a handful of counts. The chain combines TRBV4-1 with TRBJ2-7; 7 bases line up with TRBD2. Trimming took 1 base from V and 0 from J; bases not matched to a gene: 0. Per the germline V gene, CDR1 is MGHRA and CDR2 is YSYEKL. This CDR3 comprises 14 residues. Written as DNA, the CDR3 is TGCGCCAGCAGCCAAGGCGGGGGCTCCTACGAGCAGTACTTC. Its protein is CASSQGGGSYEQYF.

The chain carries TRBV5-4 and TRBJ1-1, with D possibly TRBD1 on 6 matching bases. The germline CDR1 and CDR2 sequences are SGHNT and YYREEE (reference sequence). The CDR3 contains 15 residues. The V end was cut by 3 bases, the J end by 1 base, with 13 bases between. This CDR3 reads CASSSRAGENTEAFF. The CDR3 coding sequence is TGTGCCAGCAGCTCGCGGGCAGGGGAGAACACTGAAGCTTTCTTT.

This clonotype was picked up a small number of times. The J gene is TRBJ2-5, the V gene TRBV6-5; the match to TRBD1 covers 7 bases. This CDR3 is 13 amino acids long. The V gene end was trimmed by 5 bases and the J gene end by 7 bases; junction bases not matched to a gene: 7. Germline V gene lookup returns CDR1 MNHEY and CDR2 SVGAGI. CDR3 region: CASSRTGSGTQYF. CDR3 coding DNA: TGTGCCAGCAGTCGGACAGGATCAGGGACCCAGTACTTC.

This clonotype was counted a few times. The V and J genes are TRBV6-1 and TRBJ2-2; a weak D match, TRBD2 (6 bases). V lost 4 bases to trimming and J lost 4 bases, with 10 bases between them. Per the germline V gene, CDR1 is MNHNS and CDR2 is SASEGT. The CDR3 covers 14 residues. In DNA form, the CDR3 reads TGTGCCAGCAGTGGGGGACTGATCACCGGGGAGCTGTTTTTT. Its translation is CASSGGLITGELFF.

This clonotype has at least ten counts. This chain joins TRBV12-3 or TRBV12-4 and TRBJ1-2; 9 bases align to TRBD1. Unmatched junction bases numbered 9, after V lost 7 bases and J lost 6 bases. The CDR3 runs to 14 residues. CDR3: CASTPGTGRNGYTF. Written as DNA, the CDR3 is TGTGCCAGCACTCCTGGGACAGGGAGAAATGGCTACACCTTC.

This clonotype was seen a few times. The chain couples TRBV19 to TRBJ1-5; the D gene is possibly TRBD1 (5 bases). The V end was cut by 8 bases, the J end by 1 base, with 15 bases between. This CDR3 is 15 amino acids long. Germline CDR1 and CDR2: LNHDA and SQIVND (reference sequence). The CDR3 loop is CASVRRGQSNQPQHF. For the CDR3, the DNA is TGTGCCAGTGTCCGGAGGGGCCAAAGCAATCAGCCCCAGCATTTT. Combining the CDR3 with reference TRBV19 and TRBJ1-5 gives the whole variable domain DGGITQSPKYLFRKEGQNVTLSCEQNLNHDAMYWYRQDPGQGLRLIYYSQIVNDFQKGDIAEGYSVSREKKESFPLTVTSAQKNPTAFYLCASVRRGQSNQPQHFGDGTRLSIL.

In its sample, this clonotype was seen a few times. The CDR3 loop reads CASSLGQGLGYGYTF. The CDR3 coding sequence is TGTGCCAGCAGTTTAGGACAGGGGCTGGGGTATGGCTACACCTTC. V usage is TRBV12-3 or TRBV12-4 and J usage is TRBJ1-2, with 8 bases matching TRBD1. CDR3 size: 15 residues. The V segment lost 1 base and the J segment 5 bases; nucleotides outside the gene matches: 6.

This clonotype appeared a few times. The J gene is TRBJ1-6, the V gene TRBV10-2; 10 bases are shared with TRBD1. Trimming cost V 6 bases and J 4 bases; bases outside gene matches: 3. The CDR3 spans 15 residues. Germline V gives CDR1 WSHSY, CDR2 SAAADI. CDR3 in amino acids: CASREDRGYNSPLHF. The CDR3 DNA reads TGCGCCAGCAGGGAGGACAGGGGGTATAATTCACCCCTCCACTTT.

The table lists this clonotype with a few counts. The chain couples TRBV5-6 to TRBJ2-7, with D unresolved. V lost 2 bases, J lost 3 bases, and 15 bases lay in between. Germline assignment: CDR1 SGHDT and CDR2 YYEEEE. This CDR3 is built from 15 residues. CDR3 in DNA: TGTGCCAGCAGCTTTTCTTCCCGTTACGACTACGAGCAGTACTTC. Amino acid sequence: CASSFSSRYDYEQYF.

Only a few counts were recorded for this clonotype. V is TRBV4-2 and J is TRBJ1-6; possible D gene TRBD1, 6 bases. V was clipped by 0 bases and J by 5 bases, with 14 bases between them. The CDR3 loop spans 17 amino acids. Germline-derived CDR1 and CDR2 are LGHNA and YNFKEQ. CDR3 loop: CASSQEEGGVNNSPLHF. CDR3 nucleotide sequence: TGTGCCAGCAGCCAAGAGGAGGGGGGGGTTAATAATTCACCCCTCCACTTT.

This clonotype was counted at least ten times. This chain joins TRBV7-2 and TRBJ2-3, with 9 bases lining up with TRBD2. This CDR3 is 14 amino acids long. V lost 4 bases and J lost 5; bases outside the gene matches: 4. The V gene's germline CDR1 is SGHTA and CDR2 FQGNSA. The DNA for the CDR3 is TGTGCCAGCAGCTCCGGACTAGCGATAGATACGCAGTATTTT. It specifies CASSSGLAIDTQYF.

The rearrangement joins TRBV5-1 to TRBJ2-3; weak D call: TRBD2 (6 bases). The CDR3 consists of 15 residues. Trimming stripped 6 bases from V and 2 bases from J, with 16 bases between. The V gene's germline CDR1 is SGHRS and CDR2 YFSETQ. CDR3 DNA: TGCGCCAGCATCCCGAATAGCGGAGACACAGATACGCAGTATTTT. Protein sequence: CASIPNSGDTDTQYF.

CDR3: CSAPSSGGVQDTQYF. Here the CDR3 DNA reads TGCAGTGCTCCGTCTAGCGGGGGGGTTCAAGATACGCAGTATTTT. The gene calls are TRBV20-1 and TRBJ2-3; 12 bases fit TRBD2. Losses at the gene ends were 5 bases for V and 5 bases for J; bases not matched to a gene: 8. The V gene's germline CDR1 is DFQATT and CDR2 SNEGSKA (reference sequence). CDR3 length: 15 amino acids.

J is TRBJ2-3 and V is TRBV20-1; 10 bases align to TRBD2. The germline CDR1 and CDR2 sequences are DFQATT and SNEGSKA (reference sequence). With V trimmed by 1 base and J by 2 bases, 3 bases remained unmatched. The CDR3 sequence is 15 residues long. DNA for the CDR3: TGCAGTGCTAGAGTTCTAGCGGGGGTCACAGATACGCAGTATTTT. Translation: CSARVLAGVTDTQYF.

This clonotype appeared a few times. The chain uses TRBV7-6 and TRBJ2-2; 12 bases are a match to TRBD2. CDR3 size: 16 residues. The germline V gene has CDR1 SGHVS and CDR2 FNYEAQ. V lost 7 bases and J lost 7; bases outside the gene matches: 10. DNA of the CDR3: TGTGCCAGCACCCCCCTAGCGGGGGGGCATAACGGGGAGCTGTTTTTT. It yields the protein CASTPLAGGHNGELFF.